These T cell receptor beta chains were read from a single sample in a study of blood T cell repertoires in COVID-19. The data were produced by immunoSEQ multiplex PCR, yet TCRdb's version contains in-frame clones alone and is incomplete. Of about 430,000 clones in the sample, about 88% were seen once. The sample comprised PBMCs or T cells enriched from blood (not recorded which). The receptors stem from a woman aged 18-29 years who had been exposed to COVID-19. Both conserved end residues are part of each CDR3. Each record gives: V gene, D gene, clone size, J gene, CDR3 DNA, CDR3 protein. The D gene is left open where the match is weak. Some rows mark clone size as missing; the rest say once, few, many or name a class of expanded clone.

TRBV7-3	.	once	TRBJ2-7	TGTGCCAGCTTCCCAGGAGGGCGGATATCCTACGAGCAGTACTTC	CASFPGGRISYEQYF
TRBV6-5	TRBD1	.	TRBJ1-4	TGTGCCAGCAGTTACGGAGGGGGCTTTAATGAAAAACTGTTTTTT	CASSYGGGFNEKLFF
TRBV3-1/TRBV3-2	.	.	TRBJ1-6	TGTGCCAGCAGCCAGAGGGGCTGGAGGGATTCACCCCTCCACTTT	CASSQRGWRDSPLHF
TRBV28	TRBD1	.	TRBJ2-1	TGTGCCAGCAGTTTAGGGGACAGGCACTACAATGAGCAGTTCTTC	CASSLGDRHYNEQFF
TRBV14	.	.	TRBJ2-7	TGTGCCAGCAGCCAAGGGGCAGGGGCCATCGAGCAGTACTTC	CASSQGAGAIEQYF
TRBV4-1	TRBD1	.	TRBJ2-2	TGCGCCAGCAGCCAATGGACAGGGTCGGACACCGGGGAGCTGTTTTTT	CASSQWTGSDTGELFF
TRBV2	.	.	TRBJ1-5	TGTGCCAGCAGCGGCAATCAGCCCCAGCATTTT	CASSGNQPQHF
TRBV28	.	.	TRBJ1-2	TGTGCCAGCAGTTTAATTGGGGGCCAGAACTATGGCTACACCTTC	CASSLIGGQNYGYTF
TRBV5-1	TRBD1	few	TRBJ2-7	TGCGCCAGCAGCCGCGGACAGGTGGGGATCTACGAGCAGTACTTC	CASSRGQVGIYEQYF
TRBV27	.	.	TRBJ2-1	TGTGCCAGCAGTTTCGGGACACTGGGCGGCAATGAGCAGTTCTTC	CASSFGTLGGNEQFF
TRBV5-1	TRBD2	.	TRBJ2-2	TGCGCCAGCAGGTCTAGCGGGGTTGCCACCGGGGAGCTGTTTTTT	CASRSSGVATGELFF
TRBV28	TRBD1	.	TRBJ1-1	TGTGCCAGCCCCGGACAGGGTGAAGCTTTCTTT	CASPGQGEAFF
TRBV6-2/TRBV6-3	.	.	TRBJ1-5	TGTGCCAGCAGACCTAACTACTCCTCCAGGGGTAGCAATCAGCCCCAGCATTTT	CASRPNYSSRGSNQPQHF
TRBV3-1/TRBV3-2	.	few	TRBJ2-7	TGTGCCAGCAGCCAAGATCGTTACGAGCAGTACTTC	CASSQDRYEQYF
TRBV19	TRBD2	.	TRBJ2-3	TGTGCCAGTAGTATTGCCCCGCGACTAGCTATGCAGTATTTT	CASSIAPRLAMQYF
TRBV18	.	.	TRBJ1-3	TGTGCCAGCTCACCACCGCCAGGGGCTGGAAACACCATATATTTT	CASSPPPGAGNTIYF
TRBV2	.	.	TRBJ2-1	TGTGCCAGCCGCTACAACCAGGAGGGTTACAATGAGCAGTTCTTC	CASRYNQEGYNEQFF
TRBV11-3	TRBD2	.	TRBJ2-7	TGTGCCAGCAGCCCGGGACTAGCGGGAAGTGAGCAGTACTTC	CASSPGLAGSEQYF
TRBV30	.	.	TRBJ1-6	TGTGCCTGGAGTGTAAGTGGTCAGGGAAATTCACCCCTCCACTTT	CAWSVSGQGNSPLHF
TRBV27	.	.	TRBJ2-4	TGTGCCAGCAGTCCCAGGCCGTCGGACATTCAGTACTTC	CASSPRPSDIQYF
TRBV14	.	.	TRBJ2-7	TGTGCCAGCAGCCACCAGGGTATAGCCGCCAACGAGCAGTACTTC	CASSHQGIAANEQYF
TRBV9	TRBD1	.	TRBJ2-1	TGTGCCAGCAGCCCTACAGGGGATAAATACAATGAGCAGTTCTTC	CASSPTGDKYNEQFF
TRBV11-3	TRBD2	.	TRBJ2-3	TGTGCCAGCAGCTTGGGACTAGGTAACACAGATACGCAGTATTTT	CASSLGLGNTDTQYF
TRBV7-2	TRBD1	.	TRBJ1-1	TGTGCCAGCAGCTGGACAGGGACTGGGAACACTGAAGCTTTCTTT	CASSWTGTGNTEAFF
TRBV21-1	.	.	TRBJ2-5	TGTGCCAGCAGCAAAGAGCAGCGGGGGGGCCAAGAGACCCAGTACTTC	CASSKEQRGGQETQYF
TRBV19	TRBD1	.	TRBJ1-1	TGTGCCAGTAGTACCCGACAGGGGGCAGGAACTGAAGCTTTCTTT	CASSTRQGAGTEAFF
TRBV19	TRBD2	.	TRBJ2-1	TGTGCCAGTAGTCCTCGACTAGCGGGCACGGCATACAATGAGCAGTTCTTC	CASSPRLAGTAYNEQFF
TRBV19	TRBD2	.	TRBJ2-7	TGTGCCAGTAGGGCTAGCGGGTGGACCTACGAGCAGTACTTC	CASRASGWTYEQYF
TRBV6-5	.	.	TRBJ1-1	TGTGCCAGCAGTAGGGGAAACACTGAAGCTTTCTTT	CASSRGNTEAFF
TRBV28	.	few	TRBJ2-7	TGTGCCAGCAGTTGGCCCCACTCCTACGAGCAGTACTTC	CASSWPHSYEQYF
TRBV29-1	.	.	TRBJ1-1	TGCAGCGCTAATTTTATCACTGAAGCTTTCTTT	CSANFITEAFF
TRBV5-4	TRBD2	once	TRBJ2-3	TGTGCCAGCAGCCTCTACAAACTAGCGGGAGTTCGAGATACGCAGTATTTT	CASSLYKLAGVRDTQYF
TRBV28	.	once	TRBJ1-5	TGTGCCAGCAGTTCCTCCAGTAGGGGGGGAAATCAGCCCCAGCATTTT	CASSSSSRGGNQPQHF
TRBV3-1/TRBV3-2	TRBD1	.	TRBJ2-7	TGTGCCAGCAGCCAATCCGGGACAGGGGCCTACGAGCAGTACTTC	CASSQSGTGAYEQYF
TRBV3-1/TRBV3-2	TRBD2	.	TRBJ2-7	TGTGCCAGCAGCCAAGCCAGACTAGCGGGGAGGTACGAGCAGTACTTC	CASSQARLAGRYEQYF